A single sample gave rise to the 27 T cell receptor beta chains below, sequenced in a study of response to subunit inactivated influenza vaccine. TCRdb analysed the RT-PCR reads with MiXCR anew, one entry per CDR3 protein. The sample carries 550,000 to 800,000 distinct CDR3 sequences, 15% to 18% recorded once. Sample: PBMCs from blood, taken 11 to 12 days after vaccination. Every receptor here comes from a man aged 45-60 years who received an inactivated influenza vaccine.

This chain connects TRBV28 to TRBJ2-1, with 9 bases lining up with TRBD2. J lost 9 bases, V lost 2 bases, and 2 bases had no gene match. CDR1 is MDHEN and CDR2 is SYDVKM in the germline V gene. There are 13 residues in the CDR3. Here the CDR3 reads CASSLGTSPEQFF. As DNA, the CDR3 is TGTGCCAGCAGTTTAGGGACTAGCCCTGAGCAGTTCTTC.

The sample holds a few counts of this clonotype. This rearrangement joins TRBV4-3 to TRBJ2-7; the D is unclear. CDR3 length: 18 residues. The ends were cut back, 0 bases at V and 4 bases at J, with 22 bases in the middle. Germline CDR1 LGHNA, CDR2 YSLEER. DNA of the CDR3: TGCGCCAGCAGCCAAGAGGTCATATGGAGTTTTACGCCTTACGAGCAGTACTTC. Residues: CASSQEVIWSFTPYEQYF.

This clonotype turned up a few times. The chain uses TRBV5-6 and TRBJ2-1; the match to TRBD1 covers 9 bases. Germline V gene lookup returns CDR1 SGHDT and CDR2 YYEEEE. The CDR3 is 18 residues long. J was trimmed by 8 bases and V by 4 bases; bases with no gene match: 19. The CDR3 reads CASSATISGQGRVYEQFF. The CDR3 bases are TGTGCCAGCAGCGCGACGATTTCCGGACAGGGGCGGGTCTATGAGCAGTTCTTC.

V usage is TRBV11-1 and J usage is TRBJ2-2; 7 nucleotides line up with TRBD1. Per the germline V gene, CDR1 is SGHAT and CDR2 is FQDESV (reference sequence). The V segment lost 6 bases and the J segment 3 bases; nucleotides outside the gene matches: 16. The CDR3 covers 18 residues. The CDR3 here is CASSASTGWGPYTGELFF. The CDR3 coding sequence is TGTGCCAGCAGTGCATCGACAGGGTGGGGCCCCTACACCGGGGAGCTGTTTTTT.

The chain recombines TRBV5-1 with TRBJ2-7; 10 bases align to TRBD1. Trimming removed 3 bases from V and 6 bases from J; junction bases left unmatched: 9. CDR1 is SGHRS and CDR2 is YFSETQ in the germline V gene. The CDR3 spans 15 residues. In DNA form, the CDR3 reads TGCGCCAGCAGCTCCCCGGACAGGGGGTTCACCGAGCAGTACTTC. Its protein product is CASSSPDRGFTEQYF.

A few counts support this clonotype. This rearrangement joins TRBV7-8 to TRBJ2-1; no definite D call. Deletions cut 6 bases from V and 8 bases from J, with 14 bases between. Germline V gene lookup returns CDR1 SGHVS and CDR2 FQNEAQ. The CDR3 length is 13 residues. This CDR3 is CASSSLRGHEQFF. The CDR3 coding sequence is TGTGCCAGCAGTTCCCTCCGTGGCCATGAGCAGTTCTTC.

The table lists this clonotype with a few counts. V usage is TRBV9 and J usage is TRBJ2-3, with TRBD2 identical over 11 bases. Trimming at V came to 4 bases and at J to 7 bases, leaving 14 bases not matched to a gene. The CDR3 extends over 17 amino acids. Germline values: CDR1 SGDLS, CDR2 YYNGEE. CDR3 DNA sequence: TGTGCCAGCAGCCAGACAACAATAGCGGGAGGGCGAAATACGCAGTATTTT. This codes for CASSQTTIAGGRNTQYF.

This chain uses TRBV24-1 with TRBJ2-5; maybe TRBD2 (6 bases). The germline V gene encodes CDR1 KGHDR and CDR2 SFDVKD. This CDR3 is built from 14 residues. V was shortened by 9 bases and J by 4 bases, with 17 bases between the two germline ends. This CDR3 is CATAGTPEGETQYF. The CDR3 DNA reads TGTGCCACCGCCGGGACTCCAGAAGGAGAGACCCAGTACTTC.

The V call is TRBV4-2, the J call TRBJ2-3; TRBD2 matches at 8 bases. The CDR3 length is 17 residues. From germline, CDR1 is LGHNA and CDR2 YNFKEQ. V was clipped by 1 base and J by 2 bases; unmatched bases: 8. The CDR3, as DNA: TGTGCCAGCAGCCAAGTCGCGGGAGGCCGCACCACAGATACGCAGTATTTT. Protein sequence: CASSQVAGGRTTDTQYF.

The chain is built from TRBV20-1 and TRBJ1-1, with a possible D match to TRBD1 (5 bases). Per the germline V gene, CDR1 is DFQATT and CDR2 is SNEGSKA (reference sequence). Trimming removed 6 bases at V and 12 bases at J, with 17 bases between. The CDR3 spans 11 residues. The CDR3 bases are TGCAGTGCCCGAGGGGCTCCAGGGACTTTCTTT. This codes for CSARGAPGTFF.

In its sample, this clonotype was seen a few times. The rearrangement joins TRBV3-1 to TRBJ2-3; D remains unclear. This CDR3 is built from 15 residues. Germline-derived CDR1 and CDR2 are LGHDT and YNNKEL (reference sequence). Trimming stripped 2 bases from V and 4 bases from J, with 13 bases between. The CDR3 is CASSQSLVRADTQYF. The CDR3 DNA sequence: TGTGCCAGCAGCCAATCCTTGGTTCGGGCAGATACGCAGTATTTT.

CDR3 in amino acids: CASGAWRFSNQPQHF. CDR3 in DNA: TGTGCCAGTGGGGCGTGGAGGTTTAGCAATCAGCCCCAGCATTTT. The chain is built from TRBV2 and TRBJ1-5, with TRBD1 as a possible D gene (5 bases). The length of the CDR3 is 15 residues. Trimming stripped 9 bases from V and 0 bases from J, with 15 bases between. The germline gives CDR1 SNHLY, CDR2 FYNNEI.

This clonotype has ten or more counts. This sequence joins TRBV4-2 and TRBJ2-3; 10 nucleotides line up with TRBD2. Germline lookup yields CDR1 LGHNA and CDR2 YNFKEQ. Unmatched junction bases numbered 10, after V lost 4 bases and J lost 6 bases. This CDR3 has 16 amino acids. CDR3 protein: CASSLDRTSGGDTQYF. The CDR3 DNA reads TGTGCCAGCAGCCTCGATCGGACTAGCGGAGGGGATACGCAGTATTTT.

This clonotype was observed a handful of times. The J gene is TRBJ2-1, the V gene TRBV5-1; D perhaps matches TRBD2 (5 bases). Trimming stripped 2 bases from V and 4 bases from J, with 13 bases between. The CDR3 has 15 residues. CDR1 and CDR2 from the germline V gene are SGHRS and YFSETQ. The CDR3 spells CASSFLTGKYNEQFF. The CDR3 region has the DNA TGCGCCAGCAGCTTTCTCACCGGGAAGTACAATGAGCAGTTCTTC.

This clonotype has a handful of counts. CDR3 amino acids: CASSVGLGSSYEQYF. As DNA, the CDR3 is TGTGCCAGCAGCGTAGGGTTGGGGAGCTCCTACGAGCAGTACTTC. This chain uses TRBV9 with TRBJ2-7; tentative D call: TRBD2 (5 bases). Germline assignment: CDR1 SGDLS and CDR2 YYNGEE. The CDR3 extends over 15 amino acids. Trimming pared 0 bases from V and 0 bases from J, leaving 10 bases between.

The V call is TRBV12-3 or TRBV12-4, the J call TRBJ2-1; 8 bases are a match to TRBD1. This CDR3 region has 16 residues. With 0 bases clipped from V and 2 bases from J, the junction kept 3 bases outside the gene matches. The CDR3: CASSLADRAPYNEQFF. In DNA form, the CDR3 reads TGTGCCAGCAGTTTAGCGGACAGGGCTCCCTACAATGAGCAGTTCTTC.

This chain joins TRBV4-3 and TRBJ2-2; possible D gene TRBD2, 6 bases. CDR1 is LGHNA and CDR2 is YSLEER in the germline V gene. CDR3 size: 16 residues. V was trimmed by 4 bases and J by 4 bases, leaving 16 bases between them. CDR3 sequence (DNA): TGCGCCAGCAGCCTGATTCATGGCGGGGCCACCGGGGAGCTGTTTTTT. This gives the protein CASSLIHGGATGELFF.

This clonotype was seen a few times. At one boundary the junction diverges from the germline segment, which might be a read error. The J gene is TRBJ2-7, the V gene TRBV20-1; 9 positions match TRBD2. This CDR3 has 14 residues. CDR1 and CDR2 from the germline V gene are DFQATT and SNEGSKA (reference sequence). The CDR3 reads CSAREVAGAHEQHF. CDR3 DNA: TGCAGTGCCAGGGAGGTAGCGGGAGCACACGAGCAGCACTTC.

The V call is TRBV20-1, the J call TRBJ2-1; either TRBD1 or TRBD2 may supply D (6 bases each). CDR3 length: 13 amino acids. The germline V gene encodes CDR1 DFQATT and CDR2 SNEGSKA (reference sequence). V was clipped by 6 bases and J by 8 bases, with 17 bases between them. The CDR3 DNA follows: TGCAGTGCCGCGGGACATGGAGCAGATGAGCAGTTCTTC. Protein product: CSAAGHGADEQFF.

The CDR3 reads CASSQDPAGGPDTQYF. The CDR3 bases are TGCGCCAGCAGCCAAGACCCAGCGGGGGGGCCGGATACGCAGTATTTT. The genes are TRBV4-3 and TRBJ2-3; 10 positions match TRBD2. Germline CDR1 reads LGHNA; CDR2 reads YSLEER. The CDR3 totals 16 residues. The junction had 6 bases not matched to a gene; V was cut back by 0 bases and J by 6 bases.

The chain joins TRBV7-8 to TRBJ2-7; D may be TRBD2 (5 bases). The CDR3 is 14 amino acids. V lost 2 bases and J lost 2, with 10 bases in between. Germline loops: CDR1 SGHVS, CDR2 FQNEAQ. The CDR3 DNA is TGTGCCAGCAGCTTATTCGGGAAGACCTACGAGCAGTACTTC. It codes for CASSLFGKTYEQYF.

CDR3 amino acids: CASSFDLSRQYF. CDR3 nucleotides: TGTGCCAGCAGTTTCGACCTATCGAGGCAGTACTTC. The genes are TRBV28 and TRBJ2-7; D ambiguous. Germline values: CDR1 MDHEN, CDR2 SYDVKM. The CDR3 sequence is 12 residues long. Deletions cut 3 bases from V and 9 bases from J, with 12 bases between.

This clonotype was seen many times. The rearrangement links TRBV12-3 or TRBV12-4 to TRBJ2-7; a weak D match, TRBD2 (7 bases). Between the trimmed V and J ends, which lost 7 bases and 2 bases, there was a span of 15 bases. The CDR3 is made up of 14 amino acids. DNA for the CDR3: TGTGCCAGCACTGACCGGGGGGACACCTACGAGCAGTACTTC. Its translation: CASTDRGDTYEQYF.

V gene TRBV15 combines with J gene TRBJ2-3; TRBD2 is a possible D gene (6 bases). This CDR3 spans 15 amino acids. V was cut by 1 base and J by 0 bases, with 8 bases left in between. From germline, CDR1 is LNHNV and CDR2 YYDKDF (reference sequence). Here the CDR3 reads CATSRVRESTDTQYF. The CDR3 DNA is TGTGCCACCAGCAGAGTTCGGGAGAGCACAGATACGCAGTATTTT.

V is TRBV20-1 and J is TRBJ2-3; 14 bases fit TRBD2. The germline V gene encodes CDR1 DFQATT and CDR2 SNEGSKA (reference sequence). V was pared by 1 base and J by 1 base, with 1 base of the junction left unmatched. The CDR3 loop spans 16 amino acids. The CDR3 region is CSARAGLAGGTDTQYF. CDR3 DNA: TGCAGTGCTAGAGCGGGACTAGCGGGAGGCACAGATACGCAGTATTTT.

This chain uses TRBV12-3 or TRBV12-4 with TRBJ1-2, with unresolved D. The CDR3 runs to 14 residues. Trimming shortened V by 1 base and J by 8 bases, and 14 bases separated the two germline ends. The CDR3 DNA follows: TGTGCCAGCAGTTTAGAGGAGGGCAGAGGGGGCTACACCTTC. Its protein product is CASSLEEGRGGYTF.

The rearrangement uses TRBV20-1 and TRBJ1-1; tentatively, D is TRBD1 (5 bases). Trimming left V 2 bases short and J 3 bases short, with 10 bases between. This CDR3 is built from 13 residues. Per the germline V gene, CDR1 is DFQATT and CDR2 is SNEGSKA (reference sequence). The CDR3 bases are TGCAGTGCTAGAAGGGGAGGGGACACTGAAGCTTTCTTT. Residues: CSARRGGDTEAFF.